This T cell receptor beta chain emerged from a study of T cell responses to AZD1222 COVID-19 vaccine. Notes on the study in general: Donors were chiefly white British, with a greater number of females, and clonal diversity was perhaps underestimated.

The method was immunoSEQ multiplex PCR; TCRdb's version includes in-frame clones alone and lacks a portion of them. The repertoire includes about 97,000 clones, nearly 90% of them detected once, and approximately 2.8% sits in the top ten. About this clone: Its matching antigen is unknown.

The CDR3 extends over 15 amino acids. The germline V gene encodes CDR1 SNHLY and CDR2 FYNNEI. The V gene end was trimmed by 2 bases and the J gene end by 5 bases; junction bases not matched to a gene: 5. The TCR was taken from an adult in good health. The input for sequencing was peripheral blood, taken on day 0 of AZD1222 vaccination. This sequence joins TRBV2 and TRBJ1-4; 7 bases agree with TRBD1. CDR3 residues: CASSEFLQGNEKLFF. CDR3 DNA sequence: TGTGCCAGCAGTGAATTCTTACAGGGGAATGAAAAACTGTTTTTT.